The clone carrying this TCR beta chain was detected many times. The record originates from a study of immune characterization of retroperitoneal liposarcoma. TCRdb fed the PCR reads into MiXCR, producing one record per CDR3 protein. The sample includes under 11,000 distinct CDR3 sequences, about 20% seen only once; the top ten take around 9%. The sample taken for sequencing was blood. This receptor was identified in a female donor with retroperitoneal liposarcoma.

The CDR3 protein is CASSMGDTGTGANVLTF. The CDR3 DNA is TGTGCCAGCAGCATGGGGGATACAGGGACTGGGGCCAACGTCCTGACTTTC. The chain has TRBV12-3 or TRBV12-4 and TRBJ2-6; the D gene is possibly TRBD1 (6 bases). Trimming stripped 6 bases from V and 2 bases from J, with 17 bases between. CDR3 size: 17 residues.